This TCR beta chain was found in a study of post-analysis software for immune sequencing data. In its sample, this clonotype was seen a few times. The TCR beta cDNA libraries carried unique molecular identifiers. TCRdb passed the PCR reads through MiXCR, listing each CDR3 protein once. This sample yields 700,000 to 800,000 distinct CDR3 sequences, of which roughly 30% are seen a single time; around 0.55% belongs to the top ten. The sequence derives from a girl aged 10 to 17 with multiple sclerosis. Sequenced sample: blood.

The CDR3 sequence: CASSPQSVGAYNEQFF. The CDR3 bases are TGTGCCAGCAGCCCCCAGTCCGTGGGAGCTTACAATGAGCAGTTCTTC. The chain recombines TRBV7-2 with TRBJ2-1; tentative D call: TRBD2 (5 bases). The germline V gene encodes CDR1 SGHTA and CDR2 FQGNSA. The length of the CDR3 is 16 residues. Trimming took 5 bases from V and 4 from J, leaving 18 bases between them.